These T cell receptor beta chains were read from a single sample in a study of cytomegalovirus exposure and HLA in healthy donors. The protocol was immunoSEQ multiplex PCR, while the TCRdb copy is restricted to in-frame clones and leaves out a portion. In the table there are about 160,000 clones, 60% to 80% of which are singletons. Sequencing was carried out using PBMCs. These receptors all come from a man in his sixties in good health and CMV-seronegative. Each CDR3 is given with its conserved first and last residue. The order of the fields is V gene, D gene, clone size, J gene, CDR3 DNA, CDR3 protein. D genes are given only for firm matches. Size is stated for part of the rows, as once, few or many counts, or as a class when the clone is expanded.

V gene: TRBV11-3; D gene: .; clone size: .; J gene: TRBJ2-7; CDR3 DNA: TGTGCCAGCAGCCGAGGGTCGGAACTCGACGAGCAGTACTTC; CDR3 protein: CASSRGSELDEQYF
V gene: TRBV27; D gene: TRBD1; clone size: .; J gene: TRBJ2-7; CDR3 DNA: TGTGCCAGCAGTTTGGACGGGACAGCCTCCTACGAGCAGTACTTC; CDR3 protein: CASSLDGTASYEQYF
V gene: TRBV2; D gene: TRBD2; clone size: .; J gene: TRBJ2-3; CDR3 DNA: TGTGCCAGCAAAGCGGGGGTTAGCACAGATACGCAGTATTTT; CDR3 protein: CASKAGVSTDTQYF
V gene: TRBV7-2; D gene: .; clone size: .; J gene: TRBJ2-7; CDR3 DNA: TGTGCCAGCGGACCACAGGCGGGGACCCAAGGCTACGAGCAGTACTTC; CDR3 protein: CASGPQAGTQGYEQYF
V gene: TRBV28; D gene: TRBD2; clone size: few; J gene: TRBJ2-7; CDR3 DNA: TGTGCCAGCAGTTTAACCCAGCTAGCGGGAGCGGACGAGCAGTACTTC; CDR3 protein: CASSLTQLAGADEQYF
V gene: TRBV5-1; D gene: .; clone size: once; J gene: TRBJ2-2; CDR3 DNA: TGCGCCAGCAGCTTGGTGGAGAGGAACACCGGGGAGCTGTTTTTT; CDR3 protein: CASSLVERNTGELFF
V gene: TRBV7-9; D gene: TRBD2; clone size: .; J gene: TRBJ2-3; CDR3 DNA: TGTGCCAGCAGCATCGGACTAGCCGAATCGGATACGCAGTATTTT; CDR3 protein: CASSIGLAESDTQYF
V gene: TRBV2; D gene: TRBD2; clone size: .; J gene: TRBJ2-3; CDR3 DNA: TGTGCCAGCAGGCGGACAGCGGGGGGGTCAAGCACAGATACGCAGTATTTT; CDR3 protein: CASRRTAGGSSTDTQYF
V gene: TRBV6-4; D gene: TRBD1; clone size: .; J gene: TRBJ1-6; CDR3 DNA: TGTGCCAGCAGTGACCTCAGGGGGCCTAATTCACCCCTCCACTTT; CDR3 protein: CASSDLRGPNSPLHF
V gene: TRBV5-1; D gene: TRBD1; clone size: once; J gene: TRBJ2-6; CDR3 DNA: TGCGCCAGCAGCGCAAGAGGGGGCCCCGGGGCCAACGTCCTGACTTTC; CDR3 protein: CASSARGGPGANVLTF
V gene: TRBV7-2; D gene: TRBD2; clone size: .; J gene: TRBJ2-5; CDR3 DNA: TGTGCCAGCAGCCCGCCCAGTGGCCCGGGGGGGACCCAGTACTTC; CDR3 protein: CASSPPSGPGGTQYF
V gene: TRBV29-1; D gene: .; clone size: .; J gene: TRBJ1-2; CDR3 DNA: TGCAGCGTTTCGTCGGTGGATAGCGGCTACACCTTC; CDR3 protein: CSVSSVDSGYTF
V gene: TRBV29-1; D gene: .; clone size: few; J gene: TRBJ1-2; CDR3 DNA: TGCAGCGTACCTATGGACAACAGCTTTGAGTATGGCTACACCTTC; CDR3 protein: CSVPMDNSFEYGYTF
V gene: TRBV4-2; D gene: TRBD2; clone size: .; J gene: TRBJ2-1; CDR3 DNA: TGTGCCAGCAGCCTGGCTGCGGGGGGTTACAATGAGCAGTTCTTC; CDR3 protein: CASSLAAGGYNEQFF
V gene: TRBV5-1; D gene: TRBD1; clone size: .; J gene: TRBJ2-1; CDR3 DNA: TGCGCCAGCAGCTTTACAGGGGTACTGAACAATGAGCAGTTCTTC; CDR3 protein: CASSFTGVLNNEQFF
V gene: TRBV28; D gene: .; clone size: .; J gene: TRBJ1-1; CDR3 DNA: TGTGCCAGCAGCCTTCTGAACACTGAAGCTTTCTTT; CDR3 protein: CASSLLNTEAFF
V gene: TRBV19; D gene: TRBD2; clone size: .; J gene: TRBJ2-2; CDR3 DNA: TGTGCCAGTAGTATACTAATAGCGGGAGAAACCGGGGAGCTGTTTTTT; CDR3 protein: CASSILIAGETGELFF
V gene: TRBV10-3; D gene: .; clone size: .; J gene: TRBJ2-7; CDR3 DNA: TGTGCCATCAGTGAGGACAACTACGAGCAGTACTTC; CDR3 protein: CAISEDNYEQYF
V gene: TRBV7-9; D gene: TRBD2; clone size: .; J gene: TRBJ2-7; CDR3 DNA: TGTGCCAGCAGCGGCAGCGGGAAGTCCTACGAGCAGTACTTC; CDR3 protein: CASSGSGKSYEQYF
V gene: TRBV21-1; D gene: .; clone size: few; J gene: TRBJ1-2; CDR3 DNA: TGTGCCAGCATCCAAGGAACAGGGAACCCCTATGGCTACACCTTC; CDR3 protein: CASIQGTGNPYGYTF
V gene: TRBV19; D gene: .; clone size: .; J gene: TRBJ2-7; CDR3 DNA: TGTGCCAGTAGTGACCAACAGGGTAACTACGAGCAGTACTTC; CDR3 protein: CASSDQQGNYEQYF
V gene: TRBV29-1; D gene: .; clone size: once; J gene: TRBJ2-2; CDR3 DNA: TGCAGCGGCAAGGGACACCCGAACACCGGGGAGCTGTTTTTT; CDR3 protein: CSGKGHPNTGELFF
V gene: TRBV11-3; D gene: TRBD1; clone size: .; J gene: TRBJ1-1; CDR3 DNA: TGTGCCAGCAGCTTAGACCACAGGGGGGTTTATCTTGCTGAAGCTTTCTTT; CDR3 protein: CASSLDHRGVYLAEAFF
V gene: TRBV4-3; D gene: .; clone size: .; J gene: TRBJ1-2; CDR3 DNA: TGCGCCAGCAGCCAAGAAATTAAGGGGCGTTACGGCGGCTACACCTTC; CDR3 protein: CASSQEIKGRYGGYTF
V gene: TRBV25-1; D gene: .; clone size: once; J gene: TRBJ1-4; CDR3 DNA: TGTGCCAGCAGTTCTCTAGAGGAAAAACTGTTTTTT; CDR3 protein: CASSSLEEKLFF
V gene: TRBV10-1; D gene: .; clone size: .; J gene: TRBJ2-1; CDR3 DNA: TGCGCCAGCAGTGCCAGGGCGAATGAGCAGTTCTTC; CDR3 protein: CASSARANEQFF
V gene: TRBV5-1; D gene: .; clone size: few; J gene: TRBJ2-7; CDR3 DNA: TGCGCCAGCAGAGATCCGGGACTTACCTACGAGCAGTACTTC; CDR3 protein: CASRDPGLTYEQYF
V gene: TRBV19; D gene: .; clone size: .; J gene: TRBJ2-1; CDR3 DNA: TGTGCCAGTAGTATAGATAGGGGGTACAATGAGCAGTTCTTC; CDR3 protein: CASSIDRGYNEQFF
V gene: TRBV4-3; D gene: TRBD1; clone size: .; J gene: TRBJ1-2; CDR3 DNA: TGCGCCAGCAGCCAAGCCTCAGGGGGGACTAACTATGGCTACACCTTC; CDR3 protein: CASSQASGGTNYGYTF
V gene: TRBV13; D gene: .; clone size: few; J gene: TRBJ1-5; CDR3 DNA: TGTGCCAGCAGTTCCGGGATCGGTGGCAATCAGCCCCAGCATTTT; CDR3 protein: CASSSGIGGNQPQHF
V gene: TRBV27; D gene: TRBD2; clone size: once; J gene: TRBJ2-1; CDR3 DNA: TGTGCCAGCAGTTTAGGGGGGGAGAGTTTTGAGCAGTTCTTC; CDR3 protein: CASSLGGESFEQFF
V gene: TRBV2; D gene: TRBD2; clone size: .; J gene: TRBJ2-7; CDR3 DNA: TGTGCCAGCGGGGCGGGACTAGCGGTATACGAGCAGTACTTC; CDR3 protein: CASGAGLAVYEQYF
V gene: TRBV27; D gene: .; clone size: few; J gene: TRBJ2-7; CDR3 DNA: TGTGCCAGCAGTTCAACAGGTCGGGCCAGGGGGGCTTTGCTCTACGAGCAGTACTTC; CDR3 protein: CASSSTGRARGALLYEQYF
V gene: TRBV4-3; D gene: TRBD2; clone size: .; J gene: TRBJ2-3; CDR3 DNA: TGCGCCAGCAGCCAAAACAGCGGGAGGGGGGCAGATACGCAGTATTTT; CDR3 protein: CASSQNSGRGADTQYF
V gene: TRBV18; D gene: TRBD1; clone size: .; J gene: TRBJ2-3; CDR3 DNA: TGTGCCAGCTCACCCCGGGACAGGGAAGAAGATACGCAGTATTTT; CDR3 protein: CASSPRDREEDTQYF
V gene: TRBV5-4; D gene: .; clone size: .; J gene: TRBJ1-1; CDR3 DNA: TGTGCCAGCGAGGGACGGGGGTTGAACCGAGGCACTGAAGCTTTCTTT; CDR3 protein: CASEGRGLNRGTEAFF
V gene: TRBV19; D gene: .; clone size: .; J gene: TRBJ1-1; CDR3 DNA: TGTGCCAGTAGTCGGGATAGGTTCCTCGACACTGAAGCTTTCTTT; CDR3 protein: CASSRDRFLDTEAFF
V gene: TRBV7-9; D gene: TRBD1; clone size: .; J gene: TRBJ1-1; CDR3 DNA: TGTTCCAGCAGCTTAGTCGGACAGGGGGGTCCTACTGAAGCTTTCTTT; CDR3 protein: CSSSLVGQGGPTEAFF
V gene: TRBV9; D gene: .; clone size: .; J gene: TRBJ1-5; CDR3 DNA: TGTGCCAGCAGCGAAGACGGTGGAGGCAATCAGCCCCAGCATTTT; CDR3 protein: CASSEDGGGNQPQHF
V gene: TRBV5-1; D gene: .; clone size: .; J gene: TRBJ1-5; CDR3 DNA: TGCGCCAGCAGCCCGGACAGTTTCAATCAGCCCCAGCATTTT; CDR3 protein: CASSPDSFNQPQHF
V gene: TRBV9; D gene: .; clone size: once; J gene: TRBJ1-1; CDR3 DNA: TGTGCCAGCAGCGTCCAGTCAGGCTGGGGACATATGGGAGGGACTGAAGCTTTCTTT; CDR3 protein: CASSVQSGWGHMGGTEAFF
V gene: TRBV4-1; D gene: .; clone size: .; J gene: TRBJ2-7; CDR3 DNA: TGCGCCAGCAGCCACCCCCAGGGGCGGGGGAACTACGAGCAGTACTTC; CDR3 protein: CASSHPQGRGNYEQYF
V gene: TRBV28; D gene: TRBD1; clone size: .; J gene: TRBJ2-6; CDR3 DNA: TGTGCCAGCAGCAGGACAGGGAGCTCTGGGGCCAACGTCCTGACTTTC; CDR3 protein: CASSRTGSSGANVLTF
V gene: TRBV7-3; D gene: TRBD2; clone size: few; J gene: TRBJ2-2; CDR3 DNA: TGTGCCAGCAGCCAGAGAGCGGGGCCGAACACCGGGGAGCTGTTTTTT; CDR3 protein: CASSQRAGPNTGELFF
V gene: TRBV5-1; D gene: .; clone size: .; J gene: TRBJ2-5; CDR3 DNA: TGCGCCAGCAGCGTTCAGAACAGACAAGAGACCCAGTACTTC; CDR3 protein: CASSVQNRQETQYF
V gene: TRBV10-3; D gene: .; clone size: .; J gene: TRBJ2-3; CDR3 DNA: TGTGCCATCCAGGGGCGGGGGTGGGGAGATACGCAGTATTTT; CDR3 protein: CAIQGRGWGDTQYF
V gene: TRBV7-9; D gene: TRBD2; clone size: .; J gene: TRBJ2-1; CDR3 DNA: TGTGCCAGCAGCTTAGCGTTTAGCGGGGGACGCAATGAGCAGTTCTTC; CDR3 protein: CASSLAFSGGRNEQFF
V gene: TRBV6-5; D gene: .; clone size: .; J gene: TRBJ2-7; CDR3 DNA: TGTGCCAGCAGTTATTCAGGGAACTCCTACGAGCAGTACTTC; CDR3 protein: CASSYSGNSYEQYF
V gene: TRBV19; D gene: .; clone size: .; J gene: TRBJ2-2; CDR3 DNA: TGTGCCAGTGGGCTTTCCTCCACCGGGGAGCTGTTTTTT; CDR3 protein: CASGLSSTGELFF
V gene: TRBV5-5; D gene: .; clone size: .; J gene: TRBJ1-5; CDR3 DNA: TGTGCCAGCAGCCCGGGAACCATAATAGGGAGTAGCAATCAGCCCCAGCATTTT; CDR3 protein: CASSPGTIIGSSNQPQHF
V gene: TRBV7-9; D gene: .; clone size: .; J gene: TRBJ2-4; CDR3 DNA: TGTGCCAGCAGCCCTAACGTACGCACAGAAAACATTCAGTACTTC; CDR3 protein: CASSPNVRTENIQYF
V gene: TRBV5-5; D gene: .; clone size: few; J gene: TRBJ1-1; CDR3 DNA: TGTGCCAGCAGCGGCGGTCCCGGGAGCATGAACACTGAAGCTTTCTTT; CDR3 protein: CASSGGPGSMNTEAFF
V gene: TRBV10-3; D gene: TRBD1; clone size: few; J gene: TRBJ2-3; CDR3 DNA: TGTGCCATCAGTGAAGACAGGGGAGGAGATACGCAGTATTTT; CDR3 protein: CAISEDRGGDTQYF
V gene: TRBV7-8; D gene: TRBD1; clone size: .; J gene: TRBJ1-4; CDR3 DNA: TGTGCCAGCAGAGGGACAGGGGATGAAAAACTGTTTTTT; CDR3 protein: CASRGTGDEKLFF
V gene: TRBV21-1; D gene: .; clone size: .; J gene: TRBJ2-1; CDR3 DNA: TGTGCCAGCAGGGTGGAGACTAGCAGCTACAATGAGCAGTTCTTC; CDR3 protein: CASRVETSSYNEQFF
V gene: TRBV5-1; D gene: .; clone size: .; J gene: TRBJ2-7; CDR3 DNA: TGCGCCAGCAGCTTGGCCTATGGCGAGCAGTACTTC; CDR3 protein: CASSLAYGEQYF
V gene: TRBV7-9; D gene: .; clone size: .; J gene: TRBJ1-5; CDR3 DNA: TGTTCCAGCAGCCAGACGGGTTACCAGCCCCAGCATTTT; CDR3 protein: CSSSQTGYQPQHF
V gene: TRBV19; D gene: .; clone size: .; J gene: TRBJ2-1; CDR3 DNA: TGTGCCAGTAGTATAGATATAGGGGACTTATACAATGAGCAGTTCTTC; CDR3 protein: CASSIDIGDLYNEQFF
V gene: TRBV9; D gene: TRBD2; clone size: .; J gene: TRBJ2-1; CDR3 DNA: TGTGCCAGCAGCGCTGAGGGGGGACTAGCGGGAGAAGAGCAGTTCTTC; CDR3 protein: CASSAEGGLAGEEQFF